This TCR beta chain was sequenced for a study of blood T cell repertoires in COVID-19. Whole-study context: Sites in the United States, Italy and Spain provided acute and convalescent COVID-19 samples. The cDNA or gDNA used as material had been derived from T cells, B-cell-depleted T cells, or PBMCs.

In the original processing: Amplification of reference gene primers was used by the study to estimate nucleated cell counts. The assay was immunoSEQ multiplex PCR, and TCRdb's table has in-frame clones only and misses some. The V and J calls and clone size come from that table; D and trimming were worked out from the DNA. The table includes about 100,000 clones, roughly four fifths detected once. This CDR3 is built from 15 residues. CDR1 is SNHLY, CDR2 FYNNEI, per germline. The trim removed 6 bases at V and 6 bases at J, leaving 11 bases unmatched. The sequenced sample consisted of peripheral blood. This chain uses TRBV2 with TRBJ2-1; 7 bases agree with TRBD2. This TCR came from a woman aged 65 to 85 with acute or convalescent COVID-19. The CDR3 sequence is CASSRMGPGGNEQFF. The CDR3 nucleotides read TGTGCCAGCAGCCGGATGGGACCGGGGGGCAATGAGCAGTTCTTC.